Shown below are 20 T cell receptor beta chains from a single sample sequenced in a study of Graves' ophthalmopathy and Graves' hyperthyroidism (dated by TCRdb to the late 2010s). The sequencer listed for this sample is Illumina HiSeq 2000. For repertoire sequencing, TCR beta CDR3 regions were amplified from RNA transcripts. The first round of RT-PCR was done with HTBI primers and the Qiagen OneStep RT-PCR kit, and was followed by a second round of multiplex PCR, then size selection and purification. In-frame beta chains were kept once TCRdb had trimmed the public reads at Q25 with fastp and called clones with MiXCR. Each CDR3 protein appears once, grouped with its most common genes and DNA. This sample gives approximately 640,000 distinct CDR3 sequences in total; over 40% of them show up just once. Over 2.5% of the sample lies in the top ten. Material for sequencing was peripheral blood. The receptors were gathered from an adult man with Graves' ophthalmopathy.

The chain uses TRBV20-1 and TRBJ2-3, with D unclear. CDR1 and CDR2 from the germline V gene are DFQATT and SNEGSKA (reference sequence). The CDR3 is made up of 14 amino acids. Deletions cut 2 bases from V and 1 base from J, with 10 bases between. The CDR3 DNA reads as TGCAGTGCTAGAATAGGGTTCGGCACAGATACGCAGTATTTT. Residues: CSARIGFGTDTQYF.

V gene TRBV9 combines with J gene TRBJ2-7; TRBD1 matches at 8 bases. This CDR3 spans 13 amino acids. The trim removed 3 bases at V and 6 bases at J, leaving 5 bases unmatched. Germline V gene lookup returns CDR1 SGDLS and CDR2 YYNGEE. CDR3 in amino acids: CASSATGASEQYF. The CDR3 DNA reads as TGTGCCAGCAGCGCGACAGGGGCGAGCGAGCAGTACTTC.

In DNA, the CDR3 is TGTGCCAGCAGCTTAGCAAGGACAGGGGCAAATGAAAAACTGTTTTTT. It translates to CASSLARTGANEKLFF. The V and J genes are TRBV7-9 and TRBJ1-4; TRBD1 matches at 9 bases. Germline CDR1 SEHNR, CDR2 FQNEAQ (reference sequence). J gave up 5 bases and V 0 bases, and 4 bases lay outside the gene matches. The CDR3 has 16 amino acids.

This clonotype was found many times. The V and J genes are TRBV5-8 and TRBJ1-1, with D possibly TRBD1 on 5 matching bases. Deletions cut 4 bases from V and 0 bases from J, with 10 bases between. The germline V gene has CDR1 SGHTS and CDR2 YDEGEE. The CDR3 is 14 residues long. The CDR3 loop reads CASSIDSLNTEAFF. Written as DNA, the CDR3 is TGTGCCAGCAGCATAGACAGTTTGAACACTGAAGCTTTCTTT.

This clonotype was observed many times. The rearrangement links TRBV25-1 to TRBJ2-7, with 8 bases that match TRBD1. Germline V CDR1 and CDR2: MGHDK, SYGVNS. The CDR3 is 14 amino acids. V shed 7 bases and J 3 bases; nucleotides not matched to a gene: 8. DNA for the CDR3: TGTGCCAGCACCCAAGCCGGACAGGGCTACGAGCAGTACTTC. This gives the protein CASTQAGQGYEQYF.

With respect to this clonotype: The conserved phenylalanine or tryptophan normally closing the CDR3 is absent here, so this likely arose from a read error. It is unclear where the CDR3 begins or ends on the DNA, so no DNA is shown, and the CDR3 is as TCRdb lists it. The chain joins TRBV10-3 to TRBJ1-4. The length of the CDR3 is 8 amino acids, counting both ends. The V gene's germline CDR1 is ENHRY and CDR2 SYGVKD. The CDR3 sequence is CAITSGGA.

In this sample, this clonotype turned up many times. The chain has TRBV5-8 and TRBJ1-2; unclear D gene. V lost 1 base to trimming and J lost 7 bases, with 11 bases between them. The CDR3 length is 13 residues. Germline CDR1 reads SGHTS; CDR2 reads YDEGEE. The CDR3 region is CASSLRRAGGYTF. The CDR3 region has the DNA TGTGCCAGCAGCTTGAGGCGGGCGGGTGGCTACACCTTC.

This clonotype was recorded at least ten times. V and J are TRBV25-1 and TRBJ1-2, with 8 bases aligning to TRBD1. CDR1 and CDR2 from the germline V gene are MGHDK and SYGVNS. The junction had 10 bases not matched to a gene; V was cut back by 1 base and J by 6 bases. CDR3 size: 16 residues. This CDR3 is CASSESARQGRDGYTF. CDR3 coding DNA: TGTGCCAGCAGTGAATCCGCGAGACAGGGGCGGGATGGCTACACCTTC.

This clonotype has at least ten counts. For the CDR3, the DNA is TGTGCCAGCAGCCTCACTAGCGGCGGGACTTTCGGGGAGCTGTTTTTT. Translation: CASSLTSGGTFGELFF. The rearrangement joins TRBV14 to TRBJ2-2; 8 positions match TRBD2. CDR3 length equals 16 residues. The junction had 11 bases not matched to a gene; V was cut back by 4 bases and J by 7 bases. CDR1 SGHDN and CDR2 FVKESK come from the germline V gene.

In its sample, this clonotype was seen many times. The gene calls are TRBV20-1 and TRBJ2-7, with 10 positions matching TRBD2. Germline V gene sequence: CDR1 DFQATT, CDR2 SNEGSKA (reference sequence). V was clipped by 6 bases and J by 2 bases; unmatched bases: 7. The length of the CDR3 is 14 residues. CDR3 sequence (DNA): TGCAGTGCGCGGCGAGCGGGGGGGCCCTACGAGCAGTACTTC. Translating gives CSARRAGGPYEQYF.

This clonotype has a single count. The chain uses TRBV12-3 or TRBV12-4 and TRBJ2-7; D gene uncertain. The CDR3 contains 16 residues. In DNA form, the CDR3 reads TGTGCTAGTGGTTTGGTCCGATACGGGCTCCCTGGCGAGCAGTACTTC. This gives the protein CASGLVRYGLPGEQYF.

As regards this clonotype: With a much larger clone just one base away, this may be a read error. The gene calls are TRBV24-1 and TRBJ2-5, with 11 positions matching TRBD2. Germline loops: CDR1 KGHDR, CDR2 SFDVKD. V shed 9 bases and J 5 bases; nucleotides not matched to a gene: 22. The CDR3 is 19 residues long. This CDR3 reads CATGGGIAGGIVGSETQYF. DNA for the CDR3: TGTGCCACCGGTGGGGGCATAGCGGGAGGGATTGTAGGGAGCGAGACCCAGTACTTC.

In this sample, this clonotype turned up many times. The chain has TRBV2 and TRBJ2-5; D may be TRBD1 or TRBD2 (5 bases each). Trimming stripped 10 bases from V and 5 bases from J, with 20 bases between. In germline, CDR1 is SNHLY, CDR2 FYNNEI. The CDR3 consists of 14 residues. CDR3 nucleotides: TGTGCCACCACGAAGGGGTCTAGAGGGGAGACCCAGTACTTC. This translates into CATTKGSRGETQYF. The full variable domain, rest sourced from reference TRBV2 and TRBJ2-5, is EPEVTQTPSHQVTQMGQEVILRCVPISNHLYFYWYRQILGQKVEFLVSFYNNEISEKSEIFDDQFSVERPDGSNFTLKIRSTKLEDSAMYFCATTKGSRGETQYFGPGTRLLVL.

On this clonotype itself: This may arise from a read error, as a much more abundant clone is one base away. This chain uses TRBV19 with TRBJ1-1; D not certain. The V gene's germline CDR1 is LNHDA and CDR2 SQIVND (reference sequence). The CDR3 has 14 amino acids. DNA for the CDR3: TGTGCCAGTAGTATAGCCAGCGGGCCAACTGAAGCTTCCTTT. Amino acids: CASSIASGPTEASF. The full variable domain, completed using reference TRBV19 and TRBJ1-1, is DGGITQSPKYLFRKEGQNVTLSCEQNLNHDAMYWYRQDPGQGLRLIYYSQIVNDFQKGDIAEGYSVSREKKESFPLTVTSAQKNPTAFYLCASSIASGPTEASFGQGTRLTVV.

This clonotype came up many times. The chain couples TRBV4-1 to TRBJ2-5, with 9 bases aligning to TRBD2. J lost 5 bases, V lost 4 bases, and 8 bases had no gene match. In germline, CDR1 is MGHRA, CDR2 YSYEKL. The CDR3 is 15 residues long. CDR3 sequence reads: CASSLGSGRGETQYF. The CDR3 region has the DNA TGCGCCAGCAGCCTCGGTAGCGGGAGAGGCGAGACCCAGTACTTC.

This clonotype has only a few counts. V gene TRBV3-1 combines with J gene TRBJ1-6; D perhaps matches TRBD1 (5 bases). The germline V and J ends were trimmed by 4 bases and 0 bases, with 16 bases remaining between them. The CDR3 totals 18 residues. Germline values: CDR1 LGHDT, CDR2 YNNKEL (reference sequence). CDR3 in DNA: TGTGCCAGCAGCCGCCGGGTTGGGGCGAGCTCCTATAATTCACCCCTCCACTTT. Protein: CASSRRVGASSYNSPLHF.

J is TRBJ1-1 and V is TRBV5-6, with D possibly TRBD1 on 5 matching bases. Looked up from germline, CDR1 is SGHDT and CDR2 is YYEEEE. V lost 5 bases, J lost 7 bases, and 12 bases lay in between. This CDR3 has 12 residues. DNA of the CDR3: TGTGCCAGCAGTGGACTGGGGGGTGAAGCTTTCTTT. It encodes CASSGLGGEAFF.

The gene calls are TRBV7-2 and TRBJ1-5; TRBD1 might be the D (5 bases). CDR1 and CDR2 from the germline V gene are SGHTA and FQGNSA. With 5 bases removed from V and 0 bases from J, the gap between germline ends came to 14 bases. This CDR3 spans 16 amino acids. The CDR3 here is CASSAQDPYSNQPQHF. The CDR3 DNA reads TGTGCCAGCAGCGCACAGGATCCGTATAGCAATCAGCCCCAGCATTTT.

This clonotype was seen ten or more times. Relative to the germline gene, one junction end is altered; a read error may explain this. The chain links TRBV5-1 to TRBJ1-2; D not certain. Germline-derived CDR1 and CDR2 are SGHRS and YFSETQ. The CDR3 is 13 amino acids. The CDR3 loop is CASSPDGNYGYTF. The CDR3 DNA sequence: TGTGCCAGCAGTCCGGACGGCAACTATGGCTACACCTTC.

This clonotype has more than one count but fewer than ten. The chain carries TRBV19 and TRBJ2-7; TRBD1 aligns across 8 bases. In germline, CDR1 is LNHDA, CDR2 SQIVND (reference sequence). The V and J ends lost 4 bases and 1 base, in that order; junction bases with no gene match: 6. The CDR3 contains 15 residues. The CDR3 nucleotides are TGTGCCAGTAGTAGAGGGGGACAGGCGTCCTACGAGCAGTACTTC. Its protein is CASSRGGQASYEQYF. Full variable domain (missing parts from reference TRBV19 and TRBJ2-7): DGGITQSPKYLFRKEGQNVTLSCEQNLNHDAMYWYRQDPGQGLRLIYYSQIVNDFQKGDIAEGYSVSREKKESFPLTVTSAQKNPTAFYLCASSRGGQASYEQYFGPGTRLTVT.